This T cell receptor beta chain was retrieved from a study of blood T cell repertoires in COVID-19. It was during active infection that Seattle patients were enrolled and then longitudinally followed. Original analysis: The assay estimated nucleated cells by amplifying reference gene primers. Some clones are missing from TCRdb's copy, which holds only in-frame ones; the method was immunoSEQ multiplex PCR. The V and J calls and clone size come from that table; D and trimming were worked out from the DNA. The sample carries some 120,000 clones, roughly 90% recorded once. This CDR3 is 15 amino acids long. J lost 6 bases, V lost 1 base, and 5 bases had no gene match. The germline V gene encodes CDR1 SGHKS and CDR2 YYEKEE (reference sequence). Only one count was recorded for this clone.

Specimen: peripheral blood. The chain joins TRBV5-5 to TRBJ2-1; 9 positions match TRBD2. The TCR originated in a man aged 55 to 70 with COVID-19, enrolled during active disease. CDR3 DNA sequence: TGTGCCAGCAGCTTGAGGGTAGCGGGAGCCAATGAGCAGTTCTTC. Translating it yields CASSLRVAGANEQFF.